Shown below are 25 T cell receptor beta chains from a single sample sequenced in a study of metastatic and nonmetastatic thyroid tumors. MiXCR reprocessed the PCR reads for TCRdb. The data show tens of thousands of clones, more than 9.5% seen once. Every patient underwent thyroid surgery untreated. Sequencing was carried out using blood. The receptors were sampled from a female donor with papillary thyroid cancer or a benign thyroid nodule (not recorded which). Some clones in this sample may be carry-over from other donors' samples.

This clone was found many times. J is TRBJ2-7 and V is TRBV3-1; either TRBD1 or TRBD2 may supply D (5 bases each). Trimming left V 2 bases short and J 2 bases short, with 10 bases between. Germline CDR1 LGHDT, CDR2 YNNKEL (reference sequence). The CDR3 totals 14 residues. The DNA for the CDR3 is TGTGCCAGCAGCCAACCCGGGACCGCCTACGAGCAGTACTTC. Its protein product is CASSQPGTAYEQYF.

This clone showed up many times. The chain employs TRBV6-2 or TRBV6-3 and TRBJ1-5, with a weak D call TRBD1 (6 bases). CDR1 is MNHEY and CDR2 is SVGEGT in the germline V gene. There are 15 residues in the CDR3. V was shortened by 0 bases and J by 3 bases, with 9 bases between the two germline ends. CDR3 protein: CASSYSGAFNQPQHF. CDR3 nucleotide sequence: TGTGCCAGCAGTTACTCGGGGGCCTTCAATCAGCCCCAGCATTTT.

In its sample, this clone was seen many times. The gene calls are TRBV20-1 and TRBJ2-1; D gene ambiguous. Germline V gene sequence: CDR1 DFQATT, CDR2 SNEGSKA (reference sequence). The CDR3 spans 12 residues. The V end lost 2 bases, the J end lost 7 bases, and 9 bases lay between the germline ends. CDR3 DNA: TGCAGTGCTAGATCAGGAAGAAATGAGCAGTTCTTC. This encodes CSARSGRNEQFF.

The J gene is TRBJ1-4, the V gene TRBV7-9; perhaps TRBD1 as D (5 bases). The germline V gene encodes CDR1 SEHNR and CDR2 FQNEAQ (reference sequence). Trimming pared 5 bases from V and 3 bases from J, leaving 16 bases between. This CDR3 contains 16 residues. The CDR3 nucleotides are TGTGCCAGCAGCGATATGGAGGGGACCCCTAATGAAAAACTGTTTTTT. This gives the protein CASSDMEGTPNEKLFF.

This clone was picked up many times. This sequence joins TRBV7-8 and TRBJ2-1, with 9 bases lining up with TRBD2. J lost 5 bases, V lost 5 bases, and 7 bases had no gene match. This CDR3 spans 15 amino acids. Germline V gene lookup returns CDR1 SGHVS and CDR2 FQNEAQ. CDR3 protein: CASSVKGLANNEQFF. Here the CDR3 DNA reads TGTGCCAGCAGCGTGAAGGGACTAGCTAACAATGAGCAGTTCTTC.

This clone was detected many times. The rearrangement links TRBV5-8 to TRBJ2-5; 10 bases map to TRBD1. Germline CDR1 SGHTS, CDR2 YDEGEE. J was trimmed by 5 bases and V by 3 bases; bases with no gene match: 7. The CDR3 runs 15 residues. CDR3 nucleotide sequence: TGTGCCAGCAGCTCCGGGACAGGGGTTGTGGAGACCCAGTACTTC. This translates into CASSSGTGVVETQYF.

This clone was observed many times. The chain recombines TRBV28 with TRBJ1-1; tentative D call: TRBD1 (5 bases). Germline V gene sequence: CDR1 MDHEN, CDR2 SYDVKM. The CDR3 covers 11 residues. The V end lost 7 bases, the J end lost 9 bases, and 12 bases lay between the germline ends. The CDR3 region has the DNA TGTGCCAGCATCTCAGGGAGGAAAGCTTTCTTT. Its protein is CASISGRKAFF.

This clone showed up many times. The chain recombines TRBV7-9 with TRBJ1-2, with 9 positions matching TRBD1. V dropped 5 bases and J dropped 4; count of bases not matched to a gene: 8. This CDR3 has 15 residues. Germline assignment: CDR1 SEHNR and CDR2 FQNEAQ (reference sequence). The CDR3 DNA reads as TGTGCCAGCAGCCTAGGGACAGGGAGTCTCTATGGCTACACCTTC. This gives the protein CASSLGTGSLYGYTF.

This clone was seen repeatedly, ten times or more. This sequence joins TRBV20-1 and TRBJ2-1; 13 bases match TRBD2. Germline CDR1 DFQATT, CDR2 SNEGSKA (reference sequence). CDR3 length equals 13 residues. J was trimmed by 14 bases and V by 5 bases; bases with no gene match: 9. Written as DNA, the CDR3 is TGCAGTGCTGCCGGACTAGCGGGAGTCGGGGAGTTCTTC. Amino acids: CSAAGLAGVGEFF.

This clone appeared many times. The rearrangement joins TRBV20-1 to TRBJ2-1; TRBD1 aligns across 7 bases. Germline assignment: CDR1 DFQATT and CDR2 SNEGSKA (reference sequence). Unmatched junction bases numbered 9, after V lost 3 bases and J lost 7 bases. The CDR3 has 14 residues. Here the CDR3 DNA reads TGCAGTGCTAGCTCTCTAGACAGGGTAAATGAGCAGTTCTTC. Protein: CSASSLDRVNEQFF.

Ten or more counts support this clone. V and J are TRBV11-2 and TRBJ2-5; 10 bases line up with TRBD1. CDR3 size: 15 residues. Germline assignment: CDR1 SGHAT and CDR2 FQNNGV. V trimming: 2 bases; J trimming: 5 bases; junction bases outside the gene matches: 5. CDR3 protein: CASSLSGQGSETQYF. The DNA of the CDR3 is TGTGCCAGCAGCTTATCGGGACAGGGGAGCGAGACCCAGTACTTC.

This clone was recorded only once. This rearrangement joins TRBV9 to TRBJ1-1; D is unresolved. Germline V gene data show CDR1 as SGDLS and CDR2 as YYNGEE. The CDR3 is 15 residues long. Trimming took 0 bases from V and 3 from J, leaving 12 bases between them. This CDR3 is CASSVVVCDDTEAFF. CDR3 bases: TGTGCCAGCAGCGTAGTCGTGTGTGATGACACTGAAGCTTTCTTT.

The sample holds many counts of this clone. The chain recombines TRBV29-1 with TRBJ2-1; TRBD1 matches at 8 bases. Germline trimming cut 3 bases from V and 4 bases from J; bases unmatched to any gene: 5. This CDR3 has 14 residues. Germline V CDR1 and CDR2: SQVTM, ANQGSEA. In DNA, the CDR3 is TGCAGCGTTGATAGCTGGACAGGGTACAATGAGCAGTTCTTC. It translates to CSVDSWTGYNEQFF.

At least ten counts were recorded for this clone. The CDR3 region is CASSEPSGGANVLTF. DNA for the CDR3: TGTGCCAGCAGTGAGCCCTCTGGTGGGGCCAACGTCCTGACTTTC. This chain links TRBV25-1 with TRBJ2-6; no clear D gene. CDR1 is MGHDK, CDR2 SYGVNS, per germline. Trimming removed 3 bases from V and 3 bases from J, with 9 bases in between. The CDR3 totals 15 residues.

This clone showed up many times. The chain links TRBV7-8 to TRBJ2-3, with D maybe TRBD1 (5 bases). The V gene lost 1 base and the J gene lost 2 bases, with 13 bases spanning the gap. In germline, CDR1 is SGHVS, CDR2 FQNEAQ. This CDR3 has 16 amino acids. CDR3 DNA sequence: TGTGCCAGCAGCTTAGAGGCAGGGCCCCTCACAGATACGCAGTATTTT. Translating gives CASSLEAGPLTDTQYF.

This clone was detected many times. The V and J genes are TRBV19 and TRBJ1-6, with D uncertain. The V end was cut by 6 bases, the J end by 7 bases, with 10 bases between. CDR1 and CDR2 (germline): LNHDA, SQIVND (reference sequence). The CDR3 runs to 13 residues. The CDR3 loop reads CASSPVLNSPLHF. The CDR3 coding sequence is TGTGCCAGTAGCCCCGTACTGAATTCACCCCTCCACTTT.

This clone was observed at least ten times. V and J are TRBV6-5 and TRBJ2-5, with D perhaps matching TRBD1 or TRBD2 (5 bases each). This CDR3 comprises 15 residues. Germline CDR1 MNHEY, CDR2 SVGAGI. Deletions cut 2 bases from V and 5 bases from J, with 15 bases between. CDR3 loop: CASSYHGQGGETQYF. The CDR3 DNA reads as TGTGCCAGCAGTTACCATGGTCAGGGCGGGGAGACCCAGTACTTC.

This clone appeared many times. The chain carries TRBV7-9 and TRBJ2-7; D is unresolved. CDR1 and CDR2 (germline): SEHNR, FQNEAQ (reference sequence). The CDR3 length is 14 residues. Deletions cut 4 bases from V and 3 bases from J, with 13 bases between. CDR3 in amino acids: CASSYPLNDYEQYF. Written as DNA, the CDR3 is TGTGCCAGCAGCTACCCATTAAACGACTACGAGCAGTACTTC. The variable domain in full, completed from reference TRBV7-9 and TRBJ2-7, reads DTGVSQNPRHKITKRGQNVTFRCDPISEHNRLYWYRQTLGQGPEFLTYFQNEAQLEKSRLLSDRFSAERPKGSFSTLEIQRTEQGDSAMYLCASSYPLNDYEQYFGPGTRLTVT.

This clone was recorded many times. The J gene is TRBJ1-5, the V gene TRBV6-2 or TRBV6-3; a weak D match, TRBD1 (5 bases). V was pared by 4 bases and J by 8 bases, with 21 bases between. Germline CDR1 reads MNHEY; CDR2 reads SVGEGT. The CDR3 covers 16 residues. In nucleotides, the CDR3 is TGTGCCAGCAGTTCGGGACTGCCCGGGGGATTTGAGCCCCAGCATTTT. Translated: CASSSGLPGGFEPQHF.

The CDR3 region has the DNA TGTGCCAGCACCGACTGGGGTCCTCGCGACCTTAAGGGCTACACCTTC. Its protein product is CASTDWGPRDLKGYTF. The chain uses TRBV6-1 and TRBJ1-2; no reliable D call. The CDR3 is 16 residues long. Trimming left V 7 bases short and J 8 bases short, with 26 bases between. Germline values: CDR1 MNHNS, CDR2 SASEGT.

Ten or more counts support this clone. V gene TRBV7-8 combines with J gene TRBJ2-1; D call uncertain. Germline-derived CDR1 and CDR2 are SGHVS and FQNEAQ. Trimming removed 7 bases from V and 4 bases from J, with 5 bases in between. The CDR3 consists of 11 residues. The CDR3 DNA reads as TGTGCCAGCAATGGATACAATGAGCAGTTCTTC. Translation gives CASNGYNEQFF. The full variable domain, in which reference TRBV7-8 and TRBJ2-1 provide the parts outside the CDR3, is GAGVSQSPRYKVAKRGQDVALRCDPISGHVSLFWYQQALGQGPEFLTYFQNEAQLDKSGLPSDRFFAERPEGSVSTLKIQRTQQEDSAVYLCASNGYNEQFFGPGTRLTVL.

This clone was recorded at least ten times. This sequence joins TRBV6-2 or TRBV6-3 and TRBJ2-6; D unclear. The V end lost 6 bases, the J end lost 4 bases, and 10 bases lay between the germline ends. The CDR3 runs 14 residues. The V gene's germline CDR1 is MNHEY and CDR2 SVGEGT. DNA for the CDR3: TGTGCCAGCAGACAAACAAGCGGGGCCAACGTCCTGACTTTC. This translates into CASRQTSGANVLTF.

This clone was seen ten or more times. The rearrangement joins TRBV30 to TRBJ1-6, with TRBD1 matching over 10 bases. V lost 4 bases to trimming and J lost 9 bases; unmatched junction nucleotides: 3. The CDR3 loop spans 13 amino acids. The germline V gene has CDR1 GTSNPN and CDR2 SVGIG (reference sequence). The CDR3 DNA is TGTGCCTGGAACGGACAGGGGGGTTCACCCCTCCACTTT. Protein product: CAWNGQGGSPLHF.

This clone came up many times. The V gene is TRBV19, the J gene TRBJ2-7, with TRBD1 matching over 8 bases. CDR1 and CDR2 from the germline V gene are LNHDA and SQIVND (reference sequence). Germline trimming cut 3 bases from V and 2 bases from J; bases unmatched to any gene: 9. The CDR3 runs to 16 residues. The CDR3 is CASSMRGTGAAYEQYF. The CDR3 DNA reads as TGTGCCAGTAGTATGAGGGGGACAGGAGCAGCCTACGAGCAGTACTTC.

This clone was counted at least ten times. The chain carries TRBV7-2 and TRBJ2-3; 7 bases are a match to TRBD1. From germline, CDR1 is SGHTA and CDR2 FQGNSA. V lost 5 bases to trimming and J lost 7 bases; unmatched junction nucleotides: 9. The CDR3 is made up of 14 amino acids. CDR3 amino acids: CASSPGTAFNTQYF. In DNA form, the CDR3 reads TGTGCCAGCAGCCCCGGGACAGCCTTCAATACGCAGTATTTT. Together with reference TRBV7-2 and TRBJ2-3, the CDR3 gives the full variable domain: GAGVSQSPSNKVTEKGKDVELRCDPISGHTALYWYRQSLGQGLEFLIYFQGNSAPDKSGLPSDRFSAERTGGSVSTLTIQRTQQEDSAVYLCASSPGTAFNTQYFGPGTRLTVL.